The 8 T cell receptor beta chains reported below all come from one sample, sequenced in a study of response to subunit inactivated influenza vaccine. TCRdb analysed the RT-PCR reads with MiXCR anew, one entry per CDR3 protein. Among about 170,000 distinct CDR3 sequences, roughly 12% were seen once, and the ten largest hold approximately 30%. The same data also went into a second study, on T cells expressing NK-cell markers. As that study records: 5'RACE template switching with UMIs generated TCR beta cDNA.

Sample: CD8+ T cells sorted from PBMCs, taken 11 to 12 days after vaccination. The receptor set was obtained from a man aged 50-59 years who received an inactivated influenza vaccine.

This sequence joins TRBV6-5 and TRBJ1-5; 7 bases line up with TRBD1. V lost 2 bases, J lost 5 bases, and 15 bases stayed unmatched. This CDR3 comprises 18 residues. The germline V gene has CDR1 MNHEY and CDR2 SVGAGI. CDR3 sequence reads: CASSYGVIQGLGDQPQHF. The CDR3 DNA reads TGTGCCAGCAGTTACGGGGTCATACAGGGGTTGGGCGATCAGCCCCAGCATTTT.

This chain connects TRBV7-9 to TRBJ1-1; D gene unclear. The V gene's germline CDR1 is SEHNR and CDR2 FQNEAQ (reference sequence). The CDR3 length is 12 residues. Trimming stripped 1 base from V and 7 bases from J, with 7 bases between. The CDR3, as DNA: TGTGCCAGCAGCTTAGGCGGCCTTGAAGCTTTCTTT. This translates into CASSLGGLEAFF.

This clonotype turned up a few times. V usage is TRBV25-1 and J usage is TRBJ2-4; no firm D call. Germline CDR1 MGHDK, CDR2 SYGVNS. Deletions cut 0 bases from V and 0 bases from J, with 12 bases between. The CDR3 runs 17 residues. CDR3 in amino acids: CASSEYKAALAKNIQYF. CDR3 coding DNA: TGTGCCAGCAGTGAATATAAGGCCGCGCTAGCCAAAAACATTCAGTACTTC.

The CDR3 protein is CASSSPGRGAKNIQYF. The CDR3 DNA is TGTGCCAGCAGCTCTCCGGGCCGAGGAGCCAAAAACATTCAGTACTTC. J is TRBJ2-4 and V is TRBV13; D uncertain. V was pared by 4 bases and J by 0 bases, with 13 bases between. The CDR3 contains 16 residues. Germline V gives CDR1 PRHDT, CDR2 FYEKMQ (reference sequence).

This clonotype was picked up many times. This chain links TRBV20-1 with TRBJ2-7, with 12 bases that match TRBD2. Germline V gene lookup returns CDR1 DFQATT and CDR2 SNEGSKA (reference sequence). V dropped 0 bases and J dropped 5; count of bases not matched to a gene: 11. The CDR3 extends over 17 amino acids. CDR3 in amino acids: CSARDPTSGRPGDEQYF. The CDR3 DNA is TGCAGTGCTAGAGACCCTACTAGCGGGAGGCCCGGGGACGAGCAGTACTTC.

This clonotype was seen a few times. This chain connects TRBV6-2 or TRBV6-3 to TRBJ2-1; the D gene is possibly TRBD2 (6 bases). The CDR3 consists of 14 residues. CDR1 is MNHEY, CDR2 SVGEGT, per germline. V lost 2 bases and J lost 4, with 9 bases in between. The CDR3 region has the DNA TGTGCCAGCAGTTACCGCGGGGAGTACAATGAGCAGTTCTTC. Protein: CASSYRGEYNEQFF.

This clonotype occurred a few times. The CDR3 sequence is CASSQYPEVPIAGGSYEQYF. CDR3 in DNA: TGTGCCAGCAGCCAATATCCTGAAGTCCCTATAGCGGGAGGGAGCTACGAGCAGTACTTC. The V and J genes are TRBV4-2 and TRBJ2-7; TRBD2 matches at 11 bases. Germline V gene lookup returns CDR1 LGHNA and CDR2 YNFKEQ. The V segment lost 2 bases and the J segment 3 bases; nucleotides outside the gene matches: 18. CDR3 length: 20 residues.

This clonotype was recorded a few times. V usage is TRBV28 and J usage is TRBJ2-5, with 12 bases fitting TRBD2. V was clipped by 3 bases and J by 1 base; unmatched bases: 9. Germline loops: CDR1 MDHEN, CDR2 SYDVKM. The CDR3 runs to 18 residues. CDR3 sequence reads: CASSLRLAGAKSQETQYF. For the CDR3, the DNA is TGTGCCAGCAGTTTGAGACTAGCGGGGGCTAAGAGCCAAGAGACCCAGTACTTC.